Following are 23 T cell receptor beta chains from one sample sequenced in a study of cytomegalovirus exposure and HLA in healthy donors. The primer mix had 60 Vbeta and 13 Jbeta primers. Profiling relied on immunoSEQ multiplex PCR, and the TCRdb table lists in-frame clones only, not all of them. The table has 95,000 to 150,000 clones, 74% seen once; the top ten hold around 4%. The sample was PBMCs. These receptors were taken from a man in his forties in good health and CMV-seropositive.

The V gene is TRBV5-5, the J gene TRBJ1-3; 7 bases line up with TRBD1. Trimming removed 1 base from V and 0 bases from J; junction bases left unmatched: 4. Germline V gives CDR1 SGHKS, CDR2 YYEKEE (reference sequence). This CDR3 contains 16 residues. The CDR3 is CASSLMDRRSGNTIYF. DNA of the CDR3: TGTGCCAGCAGCTTGATGGACAGGCGCTCTGGAAACACCATATATTTT.

The chain uses TRBV28 and TRBJ2-3, with TRBD2 identical over 10 bases. The CDR3 loop spans 18 amino acids. J was trimmed by 4 bases and V by 7 bases; bases with no gene match: 17. Germline-derived CDR1 and CDR2 are MDHEN and SYDVKM. The CDR3 here is CASKFGLGFGTSADTQYF. CDR3 nucleotide sequence: TGTGCCAGCAAGTTCGGGTTAGGTTTTGGGACTAGCGCAGATACGCAGTATTTT. Complete variable domain (other parts from reference TRBV28 and TRBJ2-3): DVKVTQSSRYLVKRTGEKVFLECVQDMDHENMFWYRQDPGLGLRLIYFSYDVKMKEKGDIPEGYSVSREKKERFSLILESASTNQTSMYLCASKFGLGFGTSADTQYFGPGTRLTVL.

The chain recombines TRBV27 with TRBJ2-7; perhaps TRBD1 as D (6 bases). The CDR3 has 15 residues. Trimming cost V 3 bases and J 0 bases, with 12 bases left between them. Germline assignment: CDR1 MNHEY and CDR2 SMNVEV (reference sequence). The CDR3 sequence is CASSFKTGPSYEQYF. The CDR3 nucleotides read TGTGCCAGCAGTTTCAAGACAGGCCCCTCCTACGAGCAGTACTTC.

This clone was counted only a few times. The chain recombines TRBV30 with TRBJ1-2; TRBD1 aligns across 7 bases. J was trimmed by 5 bases and V by 3 bases; bases with no gene match: 9. CDR1 GTSNPN and CDR2 SVGIG come from the germline V gene (reference sequence). The CDR3 contains 14 residues. The CDR3 sequence: CAWSPGTDSYGYTF. The CDR3 DNA sequence: TGTGCCTGGAGCCCCGGGACAGACTCTTATGGCTACACCTTC.

J is TRBJ2-4 and V is TRBV27; 8 bases map to TRBD2. The CDR3 totals 13 residues. The V segment lost 6 bases and the J segment 6 bases; nucleotides outside the gene matches: 4. Germline CDR1 MNHEY, CDR2 SMNVEV (reference sequence). In DNA form, the CDR3 reads TGTGCCAGCAGACCGGGGGGGCGAAACATTCAGTACTTC. Residues: CASRPGGRNIQYF.

This clone has more than one count but fewer than ten. The genes are TRBV28 and TRBJ2-7; TRBD1 matches at 8 bases. The CDR3 length is 15 residues. Looked up from germline, CDR1 is MDHEN and CDR2 is SYDVKM. The trim removed 6 bases at V and 3 bases at J, leaving 10 bases unmatched. CDR3: CASRSPRTGIYEQYF. Written as DNA, the CDR3 is TGTGCCAGCAGGTCCCCTAGGACAGGGATCTACGAGCAGTACTTC. The full variable domain, in which reference TRBV28 and TRBJ2-7 provide the parts outside the CDR3, is DVKVTQSSRYLVKRTGEKVFLECVQDMDHENMFWYRQDPGLGLRLIYFSYDVKMKEKGDIPEGYSVSREKKERFSLILESASTNQTSMYLCASRSPRTGIYEQYFGPGTRLTVT.

The J gene is TRBJ2-7, the V gene TRBV4-3; possibly TRBD2 for D (6 bases). Germline values: CDR1 LGHNA, CDR2 YSLEER. The CDR3 spans 16 residues. The V end lost 0 bases, the J end lost 3 bases, and 15 bases lay between the germline ends. CDR3 sequence: CASSQDRGLLSYEQYF. The CDR3 bases are TGCGCCAGCAGCCAAGACCGGGGGTTATTAAGCTACGAGCAGTACTTC.

CDR3 bases: TGTGCCAGTAGTATTTCTATGACTTGGACAGGGCCCGGGGAGCTGTTTTTT. Amino acids: CASSISMTWTGPGELFF. The chain has TRBV19 and TRBJ2-2, with 8 bases identical to TRBD1. The CDR3 consists of 17 residues. Unmatched junction bases numbered 12, after V lost 3 bases and J lost 6 bases. Germline V CDR1 and CDR2: LNHDA, SQIVND (reference sequence).

The J gene is TRBJ2-7, the V gene TRBV6-6, with D unresolved. Trimming removed 6 bases from V and 3 bases from J, with 6 bases in between. The CDR3 has 11 residues. Germline assignment: CDR1 MNHNY and CDR2 SVGAGI (reference sequence). The CDR3 nucleotides are TGTGCCAGCAGCCCTCGCTACGAGCAGTACTTC. Its protein product is CASSPRYEQYF.

The chain is built from TRBV9 and TRBJ2-3; no definite D call. Trimming left V 0 bases short and J 4 bases short, with 3 bases between. The CDR3 length is 12 residues. Germline V lookup: CDR1 SGDLS, CDR2 YYNGEE. The CDR3 region is CASSVGPDTQYF. The CDR3 DNA follows: TGTGCCAGCAGCGTAGGGCCAGATACGCAGTATTTT.

The CDR3, as DNA: TGCGCCAGCAGCCAAGATTGGGCGACAGGGGGATCCTACAATGAGCAGTTCTTC. As protein: CASSQDWATGGSYNEQFF. The chain combines TRBV4-3 with TRBJ2-1, with 9 bases matching TRBD1. The ends lost 0 bases at V and 1 base at J; junction bases unmatched: 7. The CDR3 length is 18 residues. Germline CDR1 reads LGHNA; CDR2 reads YSLEER.

The gene calls are TRBV4-2 and TRBJ1-4; 9 bases map to TRBD1. CDR1 and CDR2 from the germline V gene are LGHNA and YNFKEQ. The CDR3 runs to 16 residues. V gave up 2 bases and J gave up 4 bases; unmatched junction bases: 5. The CDR3 here is CASSQPRQGGNEKLFF. DNA for the CDR3: TGTGCCAGCAGCCAACCGAGACAGGGGGGTAATGAAAAACTGTTTTTT.

This clone turned up a few times. The chain carries TRBV4-2 and TRBJ1-3; 7 nucleotides agree with TRBD1. The CDR3 totals 17 residues. CDR1 and CDR2 (germline): LGHNA, YNFKEQ. Germline trimming cut 3 bases from V and 0 bases from J; bases unmatched to any gene: 8. The CDR3 nucleotides are TGTGCCAGCAGCCAGGAAGGGACAGCTTACTCTGGAAACACCATATATTTT. Translation gives CASSQEGTAYSGNTIYF.

This clone was found a few times. The J gene is TRBJ2-3, the V gene TRBV4-1; 11 bases agree with TRBD2. The CDR3 extends over 15 amino acids. With V trimmed by 4 bases and J by 4 bases, 4 bases remained unmatched. Germline lookup yields CDR1 MGHRA and CDR2 YSYEKL. For the CDR3, the DNA is TGCGCCAGCAGCCGCCTAGCGGGGGGATCAGATACGCAGTATTTT. As protein: CASSRLAGGSDTQYF.

This chain joins TRBV10-2 and TRBJ1-1, with 8 bases aligning to TRBD1. Germline V CDR1 and CDR2: WSHSY, SAAADI. V was clipped by 3 bases and J by 2 bases; unmatched bases: 2. CDR3 length: 14 residues. This chain's CDR3 is CASSEQGGNTEAFF. CDR3 nucleotide sequence: TGCGCCAGCAGTGAACAGGGGGGTAACACTGAAGCTTTCTTT.

This chain connects TRBV11-1 to TRBJ1-2, with 7 bases that match TRBD1. With 4 bases clipped from V and 3 bases from J, the junction kept 5 bases outside the gene matches. The CDR3 is 14 amino acids. The germline gives CDR1 SGHAT, CDR2 FQDESV (reference sequence). Here the CDR3 reads CASSSGQVDYGYTF. CDR3 nucleotide sequence: TGTGCCAGCAGCTCCGGACAGGTCGACTATGGCTACACCTTC.

The V gene is TRBV6-4, the J gene TRBJ2-3, with 11 bases fitting TRBD2. CDR3 length: 15 residues. CDR1 is MRHNA, CDR2 SNTAGT, per germline. Trimming removed 6 bases from V and 5 bases from J; junction bases left unmatched: 7. CDR3 DNA: TGTGCCAGCAGCGCCACCGGGACTAGCGGAGATACGCAGTATTTT. It codes for CASSATGTSGDTQYF.

The chain uses TRBV6-4 and TRBJ2-1, with 10 bases that match TRBD2. This CDR3 contains 15 residues. After removal of 6 bases from V and 5 bases from J, the junction contained 7 bases not matched to a gene. Germline V gene lookup returns CDR1 MRHNA and CDR2 SNTAGT. The CDR3 here is CASSLAGELNNEQFF. CDR3 DNA sequence: TGTGCCAGCAGCCTAGCGGGAGAGCTCAACAATGAGCAGTTCTTC.

V gene TRBV7-2 combines with J gene TRBJ1-5; 7 nucleotides agree with TRBD1. The J segment lost 3 bases and the V segment lost 5 bases, leaving 4 bases of the junction unmatched. The CDR3 has 14 amino acids. Per the germline V gene, CDR1 is SGHTA and CDR2 is FQGNSA. The CDR3 nucleotides read TGTGCCAGCAGCCGGCAGGGGGACAATCAGCCCCAGCATTTT. It encodes CASSRQGDNQPQHF.

This chain joins TRBV6-5 and TRBJ1-1, with TRBD1 as a possible D gene (5 bases). Per the germline V gene, CDR1 is MNHEY and CDR2 is SVGAGI. V gave up 2 bases and J gave up 3 bases, with 16 bases separating them. The CDR3 contains 16 residues. The CDR3 is CASSYEGTHGDTEAFF. CDR3 bases: TGTGCCAGCAGTTACGAGGGGACTCACGGGGACACTGAAGCTTTCTTT.

The chain carries TRBV7-8 and TRBJ2-7, with 10 bases identical to TRBD1. With V trimmed by 7 bases and J by 3 bases, 9 bases remained unmatched. The CDR3 consists of 15 residues. Germline CDR1 is SGHVS and CDR2 is FQNEAQ. Written as DNA, the CDR3 is TGTGCCAGCAAACCCCCCGGGACAGGGGTCTACGAGCAGTACTTC. This sequence encodes CASKPPGTGVYEQYF.

The J gene is TRBJ2-7, the V gene TRBV6-1; D is undetermined. Germline V gene lookup returns CDR1 MNHNS and CDR2 SASEGT. V gave up 4 bases and J gave up 0 bases, with 13 bases separating them. The CDR3 runs 15 residues. CDR3 loop: CASSGRNAVSYEQYF. For the CDR3, the DNA is TGTGCCAGCAGTGGTCGAAACGCGGTCTCCTACGAGCAGTACTTC.

The gene calls are TRBV27 and TRBJ2-2, with TRBD1 matching 7 bases. Germline assignment: CDR1 MNHEY and CDR2 SMNVEV (reference sequence). Germline trimming cut 7 bases from V and 2 bases from J; bases unmatched to any gene: 10. The CDR3 is made up of 16 amino acids. CDR3 DNA sequence: TGTGCCAGCAACCTACAGGGGAGTTCCAACACCGGGGAGCTGTTTTTT. This codes for CASNLQGSSNTGELFF.